These T cell receptor beta chains were read from a single sample in a study of Ad26.COV2.S vaccination and SARS-CoV-2 variants. Libraries were prepared by immunoSEQ multiplex PCR; TCRdb keeps only in-frame clonotypes and omits some of them. The table records a few hundred thousand clones, around 90% of them present only once. Sequencing used peripheral blood, obtained in a trial of Ad26.COV2.S vaccine versus placebo. These receptors all come from a person between 18 and 65 years old who received the Ad26.COV2.S COVID-19 vaccine or a placebo. Each CDR3 is given without its conserved first and last residue.

len | j_gene | v_gene | CDR3aa
15 | TRBJ2-1 | TRBV6-2/TRBV6-3 | ASSYFLPASGGDEQF
13 | TRBJ1-5 | TRBV19 | ASSIDPGVGQPQH
14 | TRBJ2-1 | TRBV24-1 | ATSQAVGSSYNEQF
12 | TRBJ2-3 | TRBV24-1 | ATSEAAETDTQY
13 | TRBJ1-2 | TRBV9 | ASSLTADSIYGYT
13 | TRBJ2-2 | TRBV6-1 | ASSEAGLATGELF
12 | TRBJ1-1 | TRBV3-1/TRBV3-2 | ASSQDNANTEAF
15 | TRBJ1-5 | TRBV6-2/TRBV6-3 | ASSSLRDRGLVQPQH
12 | TRBJ1-6 | TRBV6-5 | ATSSSPGNSPLH
15 | TRBJ2-5 | TRBV7-3 | ASSLGLAGPFQETQY
12 | TRBJ1-2 | TRBV2 | ASRQSGLPYGYT
10 | TRBJ2-7 | TRBV7-9 | ASIGGHYEQY
14 | TRBJ2-2 | TRBV19 | ATPTSGRAGTGELF
11 | TRBJ1-5 | TRBV29-1 | SVAEGPYQPQH
11 | TRBJ2-1 | TRBV7-9 | ASSFSGRNEQF
13 | TRBJ2-2 | TRBV9 | ASSVGPGGDGELF
12 | TRBJ1-2 | TRBV5-4 | ASSSSSPLYGYT
10 | TRBJ1-1 | TRBV7-8 | ASSSAGRKAF
13 | TRBJ1-4 | TRBV7-2 | ASSLAGISYEKLF
15 | TRBJ2-2 | TRBV6-2/TRBV6-3 | ASSSPWGGLDTGELF
14 | TRBJ2-1 | TRBV4-1 | ASSQVGLSSYNEQF
13 | TRBJ1-5 | TRBV19 | ASSDFTGAYQPQH
13 | TRBJ1-1 | TRBV18 | ASSPDRAMNTEAF
14 | TRBJ2-5 | TRBV24-1 | ATSRPPVWRGETQY
10 | TRBJ1-6 | TRBV9 | ASSDSGSPLH
12 | TRBJ2-4 | TRBV19 | ASKVEGGGDIQY
11 | TRBJ2-2 | TRBV9 | ASSDRTDGELF
14 | TRBJ2-2 | TRBV18 | ASSPPPKTNTGELF
13 | TRBJ2-1 | TRBV7-3 | ASSLKAGGYNEQF
14 | TRBJ1-2 | TRBV4-2 | ASSQREGDLLYGYT
15 | TRBJ2-3 | TRBV5-1 | ASRHLTAGGPIDTQY
12 | TRBJ1-5 | TRBV27 | ASSLRGSNQPQH
12 | TRBJ1-6 | TRBV9 | ASSVAGDGPPLH
15 | TRBJ1-2 | TRBV4-1 | ASSQGGGIGANYGYT
10 | TRBJ2-3 | TRBV7-2 | ASSRGRGTQY
12 | TRBJ1-5 | TRBV7-2 | ASSLGPLFQPQH
12 | TRBJ2-7 | TRBV10-3 | ATTGTSGFYEQY
12 | TRBJ2-1 | TRBV6-2/TRBV6-3 | ASSLGGSYNEQF
11 | TRBJ1-2 | TRBV3-1/TRBV3-2 | ASSQGGGYGYT
15 | TRBJ2-5 | TRBV3-1/TRBV3-2 | ASSQGQGQRGQETQY
13 | TRBJ2-3 | TRBV14 | ASSAATGGEDTQY
10 | TRBJ2-2 | TRBV18 | ASSPPYGELF
12 | TRBJ2-7 | TRBV3-1/TRBV3-2 | ASSHPGGTYEQY